One and the same sample provided the 25 T cell receptor beta chains below, sequenced in a study of blood T cell repertoires in COVID-19. The method was immunoSEQ multiplex PCR; TCRdb's version includes in-frame clones alone and lacks a portion of them. The table records about 190,000 clones, 70% to 90% of them present only once. Material for sequencing was peripheral blood. The receptors derive from a man aged 30 to 45 with acute or convalescent COVID-19.

The chain employs TRBV30 and TRBJ2-3; TRBD2 agrees at 10 bases. J lost 3 bases, V lost 8 bases, and 8 bases had no gene match. The CDR3 is 14 residues long. CDR1 GTSNPN and CDR2 SVGIG come from the germline V gene (reference sequence). CDR3 sequence reads: CARGGTSATDTQYF. The CDR3 nucleotides read TGTGCCCGTGGAGGGACTAGCGCAACAGATACGCAGTATTTT.

This chain links TRBV28 with TRBJ2-7; 9 bases align to TRBD2. The CDR3 covers 14 residues. With V trimmed by 5 bases and J by 2 bases, 4 bases remained unmatched. Germline lookup yields CDR1 MDHEN and CDR2 SYDVKM. CDR3 amino acids: CASSDRLAAYEQYF. CDR3 nucleotide sequence: TGTGCCAGCAGTGACCGACTAGCGGCCTACGAGCAGTACTTC.

This chain connects TRBV18 to TRBJ2-3; 7 positions agree with TRBD1. This CDR3 is built from 12 residues. Per germline, CDR1 KGHSH and CDR2 LQKENI. Unmatched junction bases numbered 8, after V lost 3 bases and J lost 14 bases. CDR3: CASSPIDRDAYF. Here the CDR3 DNA reads TGTGCCAGCTCACCGATTGACAGGGATGCGTATTTT.

This clone was detected once. The rearrangement links TRBV3-1 (or the pseudogene TRBV3-2) to TRBJ1-5, with D possibly matching TRBD1 (5 bases). Looked up from germline, CDR1 is LGHDT and CDR2 is YNNKEL (reference sequence). The CDR3 runs to 17 residues. Trimming took off 1 base at V and 6 bases at J, with 19 bases between the two ends. The CDR3 DNA reads as TGTGCCAGCAGCCAAGGGGGGGGAGCTTGGGGAAGTCAGCCCCAGCATTTT. Its translation is CASSQGGGAWGSQPQHF.

The chain joins TRBV2 to TRBJ1-5, with 8 bases matching TRBD1. This CDR3 is 15 amino acids long. The germline CDR1 and CDR2 sequences are SNHLY and FYNNEI. The V and J ends lost 4 bases and 0 bases, in that order; junction bases with no gene match: 2. CDR3 DNA sequence: TGTGCCAGCAGTGGGACAGGGTTTAGCAATCAGCCCCAGCATTTT. Its protein is CASSGTGFSNQPQHF. Drawing the rest from reference TRBV2 and TRBJ1-5, the complete variable domain is EPEVTQTPSHQVTQMGQEVILRCVPISNHLYFYWYRQILGQKVEFLVSFYNNEISEKSEIFDDQFSVERPDGSNFTLKIRSTKLEDSAMYFCASSGTGFSNQPQHFGDGTRLSIL.

This chain joins TRBV27 and TRBJ2-5, with 13 bases identical to TRBD2. Trimming cost V 3 bases and J 5 bases; bases outside gene matches: 6. This CDR3 region has 16 residues. Germline V gives CDR1 MNHEY, CDR2 SMNVEV (reference sequence). The CDR3 spells CASSFWTSGGFETQYF. The CDR3 region has the DNA TGTGCCAGCAGTTTTTGGACTAGCGGGGGATTCGAGACCCAGTACTTC.

This chain joins TRBV3-1 (or the pseudogene TRBV3-2) and TRBJ1-6; D perhaps matches TRBD1 (5 bases). CDR1 and CDR2 (germline): LGHDT, YNNKEL (reference sequence). The CDR3 totals 14 residues. V was trimmed by 6 bases and J by 8 bases, leaving 14 bases between them. CDR3 protein: CASSLGTEYSPLHF. In DNA form, the CDR3 reads TGTGCCAGCAGTCTTGGGACTGAGTATTCACCCCTCCACTTT.

The V gene is TRBV18, the J gene TRBJ1-5, with 7 nucleotides matching TRBD1. The CDR3 runs 15 residues. Germline assignment: CDR1 KGHSH and CDR2 LQKENI. Losses at the gene ends were 5 bases for V and 7 bases for J; bases not matched to a gene: 11. The CDR3 protein is CASSSEQGRTQPQHF. Written as DNA, the CDR3 is TGTGCCAGCTCATCCGAACAGGGGCGAACGCAGCCCCAGCATTTT.

The chain combines TRBV28 with TRBJ1-3; no reliable D call. The CDR3 runs 15 residues. CDR1 is MDHEN and CDR2 is SYDVKM in the germline V gene. V gave up 6 bases and J gave up 1 base, with 13 bases separating them. This chain's CDR3 is CASSLYRVSGNTIYF. The CDR3 DNA is TGTGCCAGCAGCCTCTATCGGGTATCTGGAAACACCATATATTTT.

The chain recombines TRBV3-1 (or the pseudogene TRBV3-2) with TRBJ1-2, with TRBD1 as a possible D gene (5 bases). V lost 1 base and J lost 3, with 12 bases in between. The V gene's germline CDR1 is LGHDT and CDR2 YNNKEL (reference sequence). The length of the CDR3 is 15 residues. The CDR3 protein is CASSQVGRDYYGYTF. In DNA form, the CDR3 reads TGTGCCAGCAGCCAAGTGGGGCGGGACTACTATGGCTACACCTTC.

On this clone itself: The same CDR3 also results from other DNA sequences found in this sample. The chain links TRBV3-1 (or the pseudogene TRBV3-2) to TRBJ2-5, with D perhaps matching TRBD2 (5 bases). CDR3 size: 13 residues. CDR1 and CDR2 from the germline V gene are LGHDT and YNNKEL (reference sequence). With 2 bases removed from V and 5 bases from J, the gap between germline ends came to 9 bases. The CDR3 is CASSQRGGETQYF. CDR3 bases: TGTGCCAGCAGCCAACGGGGTGGTGAGACCCAGTACTTC.

This chain joins TRBV11-2 and TRBJ2-5, with D perhaps matching TRBD2 (5 bases). The CDR3 loop spans 15 amino acids. Trimming left V 5 bases short and J 2 bases short, with 15 bases between. Germline CDR1 is SGHAT and CDR2 is FQNNGV. The CDR3: CASSRSARTQETQYF. CDR3 sequence (DNA): TGTGCCAGCAGCCGTTCAGCCAGGACTCAAGAGACCCAGTACTTC.

The J gene is TRBJ2-1, the V gene TRBV5-1; D is possibly TRBD2 (5 bases). The germline CDR1 and CDR2 sequences are SGHRS and YFSETQ. Trimming removed 3 bases from V and 2 bases from J, with 9 bases in between. This CDR3 has 14 amino acids. CDR3 sequence reads: CASSSDSAYNEQFF. CDR3 sequence (DNA): TGCGCCAGCAGCTCGGACTCAGCCTACAATGAGCAGTTCTTC.

The chain recombines TRBV19 with TRBJ2-5, with 7 bases identical to TRBD1. Germline V gene data show CDR1 as LNHDA and CDR2 as SQIVND (reference sequence). Trimming at V came to 7 bases and at J to 5 bases, leaving 10 bases not matched to a gene. The CDR3 is 14 amino acids. The CDR3 sequence: CASNRGPSGETQYF. For the CDR3, the DNA is TGTGCCAGTAATAGGGGGCCTTCCGGGGAGACCCAGTACTTC.

This sequence joins TRBV27 and TRBJ1-5; D gene unclear. Germline CDR1 reads MNHEY; CDR2 reads SMNVEV (reference sequence). The length of the CDR3 is 14 residues. V lost 0 bases and J 0 bases, leaving 3 bases between the germline ends. In DNA, the CDR3 is TGTGCCAGCAGTTTATCCCGTAGCAATCAGCCCCAGCATTTT. It translates to CASSLSRSNQPQHF.

The rearrangement uses TRBV7-2 and TRBJ2-7; 11 nucleotides align to TRBD2. Per germline, CDR1 SGHTA and CDR2 FQGNSA. V shed 5 bases, J shed 2 bases, and the junction held 8 bases outside the gene matches. The CDR3 contains 16 residues. CDR3 nucleotides: TGTGCCAGCAGCCCCCGGACTAGCGGGCATACCTACGAGCAGTACTTC. The encoded protein is CASSPRTSGHTYEQYF.

The gene calls are TRBV6-2 or TRBV6-3 and TRBJ2-5, with D perhaps TRBD2 (5 bases). This CDR3 spans 11 amino acids. Germline V gives CDR1 MNHEY, CDR2 SVGEGT. V lost 6 bases and J 5 bases, leaving 7 bases between the germline ends. The CDR3 nucleotides read TGTGCCAGCAGCCGCGGGGAGACCCAGTACTTC. It is translated as CASSRGETQYF.

The V gene is TRBV10-3, the J gene TRBJ2-7; TRBD1 matches 7 bases. The V gene end was trimmed by 2 bases and the J gene end by 1 base; junction bases not matched to a gene: 5. CDR1 is ENHRY, CDR2 SYGVKD, per germline. The CDR3 totals 15 residues. The CDR3 protein is CAISEEVTGSYEQYF. CDR3 sequence (DNA): TGTGCCATCAGTGAGGAGGTGACAGGGTCCTACGAGCAGTACTTC.

The chain carries TRBV9 and TRBJ1-4, with a weak D call TRBD1 (6 bases). Germline loops: CDR1 SGDLS, CDR2 YYNGEE. The V gene lost 2 bases and the J gene lost 8 bases, with 13 bases spanning the gap. There are 14 residues in the CDR3. As DNA, the CDR3 is TGTGCCAGCAGCGTTGGGGGCCGGCTCGAAAAACTGTTTTTT. Translation: CASSVGGRLEKLFF.

Here the CDR3 reads CASSFSSYNEQFF. The CDR3 DNA follows: TGTGCCAGCAGTTTTAGCTCCTACAATGAGCAGTTCTTC. This chain links TRBV12-3 or TRBV12-4 with TRBJ2-1; D remains unclear. V lost 3 bases to trimming and J lost 0 bases, with 3 bases between them. The CDR3 is 13 residues long.

V usage is TRBV27 and J usage is TRBJ2-7; TRBD1 agrees at 8 bases. The V and J ends lost 5 bases and 7 bases, in that order; junction bases with no gene match: 19. Per germline, CDR1 MNHEY and CDR2 SMNVEV (reference sequence). The CDR3 has 17 residues. This CDR3 is CASSARTGNTVRQEQYF. The CDR3 DNA follows: TGTGCCAGCAGTGCTCGGACAGGGAACACAGTACGTCAAGAGCAGTACTTC.

This chain uses TRBV28 with TRBJ1-1; TRBD1 aligns across 7 bases. J gave up 6 bases and V 5 bases, and 6 bases lay outside the gene matches. Germline lookup yields CDR1 MDHEN and CDR2 SYDVKM. The CDR3 is made up of 13 amino acids. The CDR3 reads CASSTWTGSEAFF. The CDR3 DNA follows: TGTGCCAGCAGTACGTGGACAGGATCTGAAGCTTTCTTT.

V usage is TRBV28 and J usage is TRBJ1-5; TRBD1 agrees at 7 bases. The V and J ends lost 8 bases and 2 bases, in that order; junction bases with no gene match: 21. The CDR3 extends over 19 amino acids. Germline loops: CDR1 MDHEN, CDR2 SYDVKM. CDR3 sequence (DNA): TGTGCCAGCGGCTTTTTCGTCGACAGGGCGAAAAGTGGCAATCAGCCCCAGCATTTT. Amino acids: CASGFFVDRAKSGNQPQHF.

The chain uses TRBV18 and TRBJ2-7; 11 bases line up with TRBD1. Germline assignment: CDR1 KGHSH and CDR2 LQKENI. V lost 6 bases to trimming and J lost 4 bases; unmatched junction nucleotides: 5. This CDR3 contains 14 residues. The CDR3 sequence: CASSADRGRYEQYF. The CDR3 bases are TGTGCCAGCTCGGCGGACAGGGGGCGATACGAGCAGTACTTC.

This clone was detected only once. The gene calls are TRBV4-2 and TRBJ2-1; TRBD2 aligns across 8 bases. Unmatched junction bases numbered 6, after V lost 1 base and J lost 4 bases. The CDR3 extends over 16 amino acids. Per the germline V gene, CDR1 is LGHNA and CDR2 is YNFKEQ. The chain's CDR3 is CASSQVTASGYNEQFF. The DNA of the CDR3 is TGTGCCAGCAGCCAAGTTACAGCTAGCGGGTACAATGAGCAGTTCTTC.